Presented here are 30 T cell receptor beta chains from one specimen sequenced in a study of blood T cell repertoires in COVID-19. Using immunoSEQ multiplex PCR, the repertoire was profiled, and TCRdb retains in-frame clones only, with some absent. The sample includes roughly 190,000 clones, more than 75% of them seen just once. The sample consisted of peripheral blood. All receptors derive from a man aged 35 to 55 with active or convalescent COVID-19.

The rearrangement links TRBV5-4 to TRBJ1-4, with TRBD1 matching 7 bases. J lost 4 bases, V lost 3 bases, and 3 bases had no gene match. Germline assignment: CDR1 SGHNT and CDR2 YYREEE (reference sequence). This CDR3 has 14 amino acids. The CDR3 DNA reads TGTGCCAGCAGCTCCCGGGACAGTAATGAAAAACTGTTTTTT. Translating gives CASSSRDSNEKLFF.

V is TRBV10-1 and J is TRBJ2-4; 7 nucleotides agree with TRBD1. The CDR3 consists of 17 residues. Germline V gene lookup returns CDR1 WNHNN and CDR2 SYGVQD (reference sequence). Losses at the gene ends were 0 bases for V and 2 bases for J; bases not matched to a gene: 7. The CDR3 region is CASSESRGGLSKNIQYF. The DNA for the CDR3 is TGCGCCAGCAGTGAGTCGCGAGGGGGCCTTTCCAAAAACATTCAGTACTTC.

This clone was found once. The chain combines TRBV5-1 with TRBJ2-3; TRBD1 matches 9 bases. CDR3 length equals 16 residues. Germline V lookup: CDR1 SGHRS, CDR2 YFSETQ. The V and J ends lost 5 bases and 0 bases, in that order; junction bases with no gene match: 7. The CDR3 DNA follows: TGCGCCAGCAGAGAAACAGGGGGCCTTAGCACAGATACGCAGTATTTT. This gives the protein CASRETGGLSTDTQYF. Variable domain in full (rest from reference TRBV5-1 and TRBJ2-3): KAGVTQTPRYLIKTRGQQVTLSCSPISGHRSVSWYQQTPGQGLQFLFEYFSETQRNKGNFPGRFSGRQFSNSRSEMNVSTLELGDSALYLCASRETGGLSTDTQYFGPGTRLTVL.

This clone was seen only once. This sequence joins TRBV11-3 and TRBJ2-5; 8 nucleotides line up with TRBD1. The V gene's germline CDR1 is SGHNT and CDR2 YENEEA. This CDR3 has 14 amino acids. Losses at the gene ends were 5 bases for V and 5 bases for J; bases not matched to a gene: 7. The CDR3 sequence is CASSTSTGAETQYF. The DNA for the CDR3 is TGTGCCAGCAGCACCTCGACAGGGGCGGAGACCCAGTACTTC. The variable domain in full, completed from reference TRBV11-3 and TRBJ2-5, reads EAGVVQSPRYKIIEKKQPVAFWCNPISGHNTLYWYLQNLGQGPELLIRYENEEAVDDSQLPKDRFSAERLKGVDSTLKIQPAELGDSAVYLCASSTSTGAETQYFGPGTRLLVL.

This rearrangement joins TRBV14 to TRBJ1-4; no definite D call. Per germline, CDR1 SGHDN and CDR2 FVKESK. This CDR3 contains 15 residues. The V end was cut by 0 bases, the J end by 5 bases, with 10 bases between. The chain's CDR3 is CASSQDLGENEKLFF. CDR3 coding DNA: TGTGCCAGCAGCCAAGATCTAGGAGAGAATGAAAAACTGTTTTTT.

The rearrangement links TRBV3-1 (or the pseudogene TRBV3-2) to TRBJ2-3; 14 bases map to TRBD2. V was clipped by 6 bases and J by 1 base; unmatched bases: 12. Germline V gives CDR1 LGHDT, CDR2 YNNKEL (reference sequence). The CDR3 extends over 19 amino acids. For the CDR3, the DNA is TGTGCCAGCAGACGATCATGGACTAGCGGGGGGCCAGGCACAGATACGCAGTATTTT. As protein: CASRRSWTSGGPGTDTQYF.

The chain employs TRBV4-3 and TRBJ1-1, with D maybe TRBD1 (5 bases). Trimming removed 6 bases at V and 2 bases at J, with 13 bases between. Germline V gene sequence: CDR1 LGHNA, CDR2 YSLEER. The CDR3 length is 14 residues. In DNA form, the CDR3 reads TGCGCCAGCAGGGGGGGACGGTCTAACACTGAAGCTTTCTTT. Translating it yields CASRGGRSNTEAFF.

The chain is built from TRBV30 and TRBJ2-2; 7 bases agree with TRBD1. Trimming removed 5 bases from V and 6 bases from J; junction bases left unmatched: 3. Germline V gene sequence: CDR1 GTSNPN, CDR2 SVGIG (reference sequence). This CDR3 spans 12 amino acids. CDR3 in DNA: TGTGCCTGGGGTACAGGGGCCGGGGAGCTGTTTTTT. It specifies CAWGTGAGELFF. Looking up the rest from reference TRBV30 and TRBJ2-2 gives the full variable domain: SQTIHQWPATLVQPVGSPLSLECTVEGTSNPNLYWYRQAAGRGLQLLFYSVGIGQISSEVPQNLSASRPQDRQFILSSKKLLLSDSGFYLCAWGTGAGELFFGEGSRLTVL.

The chain has TRBV6-2 or TRBV6-3 and TRBJ2-5; 12 bases fit TRBD2. The V segment lost 5 bases and the J segment 2 bases; nucleotides outside the gene matches: 9. CDR1 MNHEY and CDR2 SVGEGT come from the germline V gene. CDR3 size: 17 residues. This CDR3 is CASSPPRLAGVQETQYF. In DNA, the CDR3 is TGTGCCAGCAGTCCCCCAAGACTAGCGGGGGTACAAGAGACCCAGTACTTC.

The rearrangement joins TRBV5-1 to TRBJ1-2; 9 nucleotides match TRBD1. J lost 5 bases, V lost 2 bases, and 7 bases had no gene match. The CDR3 is made up of 15 amino acids. Germline V gene sequence: CDR1 SGHRS, CDR2 YFSETQ. In DNA, the CDR3 is TGCGCCAGCAGCTTCGACAGGGGGGCCAAATATGGCTACACCTTC. This codes for CASSFDRGAKYGYTF.

This chain connects TRBV29-1 to TRBJ1-4, with a tentative D call TRBD1 (5 bases). In germline, CDR1 is SQVTM, CDR2 ANQGSEA. The CDR3 covers 13 residues. The V gene lost 8 bases and the J gene lost 0 bases, with 10 bases spanning the gap. The CDR3 coding sequence is TGCAGCTGGGGGGGTCCAACTAATGAAAAACTGTTTTTT. Its translation: CSWGGPTNEKLFF.

This sequence joins TRBV5-4 and TRBJ1-2; D might be TRBD1 (5 bases). This CDR3 region has 17 residues. The germline V and J ends were trimmed by 6 bases and 5 bases, with 26 bases remaining between them. CDR1 is SGHNT, CDR2 YYREEE, per germline (reference sequence). CDR3 residues: CASTPMGEGFMGYGYTF. CDR3 DNA: TGTGCCAGCACCCCCATGGGGGAGGGTTTTATGGGGTATGGCTACACCTTC.

This chain connects TRBV7-9 to TRBJ2-1; TRBD2 matches 10 bases. Germline V gene data show CDR1 as SEHNR and CDR2 as FQNEAQ (reference sequence). This CDR3 contains 15 residues. The J segment lost 4 bases and the V segment lost 5 bases, leaving 5 bases of the junction unmatched. CDR3 sequence reads: CASSRTSGNYNEQFF. CDR3 in DNA: TGTGCCAGCAGCCGTACTAGCGGGAATTACAATGAGCAGTTCTTC.

This chain uses TRBV10-3 with TRBJ1-5; TRBD1 matches at 10 bases. In germline, CDR1 is ENHRY, CDR2 SYGVKD. V gave up 2 bases and J gave up 6 bases; unmatched junction bases: 7. The CDR3 spans 16 residues. The CDR3 DNA reads as TGTGCCATCAGTGAGACCCGGGACAGGGGAGTTCAGCCCCAGCATTTT. Translated, it gives CAISETRDRGVQPQHF.

This rearrangement joins TRBV5-1 to TRBJ1-2; D perhaps matches TRBD1 (6 bases). Germline lookup yields CDR1 SGHRS and CDR2 YFSETQ. V dropped 0 bases and J dropped 7 bases, with 13 bases sitting between them. CDR3 length: 14 amino acids. In nucleotides, the CDR3 is TGCGCCAGCAGCTTGGAGGGGCAGGGGACTGGCTACACCTTC. This gives the protein CASSLEGQGTGYTF.

This chain uses TRBV6-5 with TRBJ1-5; no clear D. The CDR3 spans 14 residues. V lost 7 bases, J lost 6 bases, and 16 bases lay in between. Per germline, CDR1 MNHEY and CDR2 SVGAGI. The CDR3 loop is CASTDRGNSQPQHF. The CDR3 bases are TGTGCCAGCACAGACCGGGGTAATAGTCAGCCCCAGCATTTT.

The genes are TRBV15 and TRBJ1-1; D call uncertain. Germline CDR1 is LNHNV and CDR2 is YYDKDF (reference sequence). The CDR3 is 13 amino acids. V shed 4 bases and J shed 0 bases, with 6 bases lying between them. The CDR3 sequence: CATSKQLNTEAFF. The CDR3, as DNA: TGTGCCACCAGCAAACAGCTGAACACTGAAGCTTTCTTT.

The chain uses TRBV5-3 and TRBJ2-2; D is possibly TRBD1 (5 bases). TRBV5-3 falls under the ORF class, with uncertain function. The CDR3 is made up of 15 amino acids. Between the trimmed V and J ends, which lost 5 bases and 0 bases, there was a span of 11 bases. CDR3 in DNA: TGTGCCAGAAGTCACGACAGAGCGAACACCGGGGAGCTGTTTTTT. This encodes CARSHDRANTGELFF.

Regarding this clone: One end of the junction does not line up with germline, which may come from a read error. The rearrangement joins TRBV18 to TRBJ2-1; D may be TRBD2 (6 bases). Germline CDR1 and CDR2: KGHSH and LQKENI. The CDR3 has 13 amino acids. The CDR3 DNA is TGTGCCAGCTCACCCCCGGGACTCGGGGAGTCGGTCTTC. Translated, it gives CASSPPGLGESVF.

The V and J genes are TRBV14 and TRBJ2-5, with 7 bases that match TRBD1. CDR3 length: 15 amino acids. The V gene's germline CDR1 is SGHDN and CDR2 FVKESK. V shed 3 bases, J shed 4 bases, and the junction held 8 bases outside the gene matches. The CDR3 loop is CASSHHRGEGETQYF. As DNA, the CDR3 is TGTGCCAGCAGCCACCACAGGGGCGAGGGAGAGACCCAGTACTTC.

The J gene is TRBJ2-7, the V gene TRBV7-2; D is possibly TRBD2 (6 bases). Germline CDR1 is SGHTA and CDR2 is FQGNSA. V was pared by 4 bases and J by 4 bases, with 11 bases between. The CDR3 runs to 13 residues. DNA of the CDR3: TGTGCCAGCAGCTACGGCGGGACGTACGAGCAGTACTTC. Its translation is CASSYGGTYEQYF.

The V and J genes are TRBV7-9 and TRBJ1-5, with no clear D. The V gene lost 5 bases and the J gene lost 3 bases, with 11 bases spanning the gap. This CDR3 contains 14 residues. From germline, CDR1 is SEHNR and CDR2 FQNEAQ (reference sequence). CDR3 loop: CASSRSGDNQPQHF. Here the CDR3 DNA reads TGTGCCAGCAGCCGAAGCGGGGACAATCAGCCCCAGCATTTT.

V gene TRBV6-1 combines with J gene TRBJ1-2; D gene unclear. Germline CDR1 and CDR2: MNHNS and SASEGT. The V end was cut by 3 bases, the J end by 7 bases, with 9 bases between. This CDR3 has 12 residues. This CDR3 is CASSDRDSGYTF. The CDR3 DNA is TGTGCCAGCAGTGATCGGGATAGTGGCTACACCTTC.

This chain links TRBV28 with TRBJ1-1; TRBD1 is a possible D gene (5 bases). The germline CDR1 and CDR2 sequences are MDHEN and SYDVKM. The V end lost 6 bases, the J end lost 5 bases, and 10 bases lay between the germline ends. There are 12 residues in the CDR3. DNA of the CDR3: TGTGCCAGCAGCGACAGTTGGACTGAAGCTTTCTTT. Its translation is CASSDSWTEAFF.

The chain is built from TRBV4-1 and TRBJ1-2, with no clear D. This CDR3 comprises 13 residues. The V end lost 1 base, the J end lost 5 bases, and 8 bases lay between the germline ends. From germline, CDR1 is MGHRA and CDR2 YSYEKL. The CDR3 spells CASSQAGDYGYTF. In DNA, the CDR3 is TGCGCCAGCAGCCAAGCCGGGGATTATGGCTACACCTTC.

This chain connects TRBV6-1 to TRBJ2-5, with 8 positions matching TRBD2. CDR1 MNHNS and CDR2 SASEGT come from the germline V gene. CDR3 length equals 15 residues. Unmatched junction bases numbered 6, after V lost 2 bases and J lost 4 bases. The DNA of the CDR3 is TGTGCCAGCAGTGAAAGGGTTAGCGGGGCAGAGACCCAGTACTTC. This codes for CASSERVSGAETQYF.

This chain uses TRBV10-3 with TRBJ1-2; D unresolved. V lost 11 bases and J lost 10, with 20 bases in between. The CDR3 consists of 12 residues. Germline V lookup: CDR1 ENHRY, CDR2 SYGVKD. The CDR3 spells CARRSAAGDYTF. CDR3 in DNA: TGTGCCCGCAGGTCGGCTGCTGGTGACTACACCTTC.

V usage is TRBV29-1 and J usage is TRBJ1-2; TRBD1 matches at 12 bases. The length of the CDR3 is 15 residues. V shed 7 bases and J 5 bases; nucleotides not matched to a gene: 11. Germline loops: CDR1 SQVTM, CDR2 ANQGSEA. The CDR3 DNA is TGCAGCGCCACCGGGACAGGGGGCGCCGAATATGGCTACACCTTC. Amino acid sequence: CSATGTGGAEYGYTF.

The rearrangement joins TRBV20-1 to TRBJ1-3; no clear D. The V end was cut by 3 bases, the J end by 7 bases, with 13 bases between. CDR3 size: 13 residues. Per germline, CDR1 DFQATT and CDR2 SNEGSKA (reference sequence). CDR3: CSASGPTRNTIYF. CDR3 nucleotides: TGCAGTGCTAGTGGCCCGACTCGGAACACCATATATTTT.

The genes are TRBV3-1 (or the pseudogene TRBV3-2) and TRBJ1-1; D remains ambiguous. Trimming took 2 bases from V and 6 from J, leaving 10 bases between them. The CDR3 has 13 residues. Germline V CDR1 and CDR2: LGHDT, YNNKEL (reference sequence). CDR3 nucleotide sequence: TGTGCCAGCAGCCAAACGTGGCAAGCTGAAGCTTTCTTT. Translation: CASSQTWQAEAFF.